This passage covers 10 T cell receptor beta chains from one sample sequenced in a study of CD8+ T cells in alopecia areata. Treatment meaning: oral pan-JAK inhibitor, 5-10 mg twice daily. After isolation, RNA underwent reverse transcription to generate cDNA as the sequencing template. Here immunoSEQ multiplex PCR was the method, and the copy in TCRdb shows in-frame clones only, minus some. This table has under 95,000 clones, just over 70% appearing once. Here the sequenced sample was CD8+ T cells sorted from blood, taken around week 42, from a patient treated with tofacitinib. The receptors stem from a human donor with alopecia areata.

This clone was seen a handful of times. The CDR3 spells CASSYAAANEQFF. CDR3 nucleotide sequence: TGTGCCAGCAGTTACGCAGCGGCGAATGAGCAGTTCTTC. The chain recombines TRBV6-5 with TRBJ2-1, with TRBD2 as a possible D gene (5 bases). The germline gives CDR1 MNHEY, CDR2 SVGAGI. V lost 2 bases and J 7 bases, leaving 9 bases between the germline ends. CDR3 length equals 13 residues.

V usage is TRBV11-2 and J usage is TRBJ2-5, with TRBD2 matching over 8 bases. The length of the CDR3 is 17 residues. CDR1 is SGHAT and CDR2 is FQNNGV in the germline V gene. V was pared by 5 bases and J by 5 bases, with 16 bases of the junction left unmatched. The CDR3, as DNA: TGTGCCAGCAGCCCCTCAGTAGAGGACGGCGGGAGGGAGACCCAGTACTTC. It encodes CASSPSVEDGGRETQYF. The variable domain in full, with the rest retrieved from reference TRBV11-2 and TRBJ2-5, is EAGVAQSPRYKIIEKRQSVAFWCNPISGHATLYWYQQILGQGPKLLIQFQNNGVVDDSQLPKDRFSAERLKGVDSTLKIQPAKLEDSAVYLCASSPSVEDGGRETQYFGPGTRLLVL.

The sample holds one count of this clone. V gene TRBV30 combines with J gene TRBJ1-1; 8 bases are a match to TRBD1. After removal of 3 bases from V and 4 bases from J, the junction contained 4 bases not matched to a gene. CDR1 is GTSNPN and CDR2 is SVGIG in the germline V gene (reference sequence). The CDR3 extends over 13 amino acids. CDR3 loop: CAWRQGGSTEAFF. The CDR3 DNA reads TGTGCCTGGAGACAGGGGGGGAGCACTGAAGCTTTCTTT.

The chain is built from TRBV19 and TRBJ2-5; D unresolved. V lost 3 bases, J lost 3 bases, and 11 bases lay in between. The CDR3 runs to 14 residues. Germline assignment: CDR1 LNHDA and CDR2 SQIVND (reference sequence). As DNA, the CDR3 is TGTGCCAGTAGTATCCGACACCAGAAAGAGACCCAGTACTTC. Translating it yields CASSIRHQKETQYF.

This clone was seen a few times. The chain links TRBV4-3 to TRBJ2-7, with D perhaps matching TRBD1 or TRBD2 (5 bases each). V was cut by 1 base and J by 7 bases, with 14 bases left in between. This CDR3 contains 14 residues. Germline-derived CDR1 and CDR2 are LGHNA and YSLEER. CDR3 residues: CASSQGGTVGEQYF. The CDR3 DNA is TGCGCCAGCAGCCAAGGAGGGACGGTTGGAGAGCAGTACTTC.

The chain recombines TRBV4-3 with TRBJ2-2; D is unresolved. Germline V CDR1 and CDR2: LGHNA, YSLEER. The CDR3 sequence is 15 residues long. Trimming left V 0 bases short and J 2 bases short, with 7 bases between. CDR3 nucleotides: TGCGCCAGCAGCCAAGATCCCTTAAACACCGGGGAGCTGTTTTTT. Translating gives CASSQDPLNTGELFF.

The chain is built from TRBV27 and TRBJ2-7, with 7 nucleotides matching TRBD1. V trimming: 6 bases; J trimming: 5 bases; junction bases outside the gene matches: 13. CDR1 and CDR2 (germline): MNHEY, SMNVEV (reference sequence). The CDR3 spans 15 residues. The CDR3 here is CASSLRHRGLDEQYF. CDR3 nucleotide sequence: TGTGCCAGCAGCTTGAGACACAGGGGTCTGGACGAGCAGTACTTC.

This chain connects TRBV20-1 to TRBJ2-7; TRBD1 or TRBD2 may be the D gene (6 bases each). Germline V gene lookup returns CDR1 DFQATT and CDR2 SNEGSKA (reference sequence). V lost 4 bases and J 6 bases, leaving 10 bases between the germline ends. This CDR3 has 11 amino acids. The CDR3 DNA reads TGCAGTGCTATCAGGGGAGGCGAGCAGTACTTC. Translated: CSAIRGGEQYF.

The count of this clone is one. V is TRBV29-1 and J is TRBJ1-2; D is uncertain. This CDR3 contains 13 residues. From germline, CDR1 is SQVTM and CDR2 ANQGSEA. Trimming cost V 2 bases and J 8 bases, with 15 bases left between them. CDR3 residues: CSVERYLAEGYTF. The CDR3 DNA sequence: TGCAGCGTTGAACGGTACCTGGCGGAGGGCTACACCTTC. Filled out from reference TRBV29-1 and TRBJ1-2, the complete variable domain reads SAVISQKPSRDICQRGTSLTIQCQVDSQVTMMFWYRQQPGQSLTLIATANQGSEATYESGFVIDKFPISRPNLTFSTLTVSNMSPEDSSIYLCSVERYLAEGYTFGSGTRLTVV.

V is TRBV5-6 and J is TRBJ1-6; D call uncertain. The CDR3 totals 14 residues. Deletions cut 1 base from V and 8 bases from J, with 10 bases between. The germline CDR1 and CDR2 sequences are SGHDT and YYEEEE. The CDR3 region has the DNA TGTGCCAGCAGCTTGCCGGTTCAGGATTCACCCCTCCACTTT. It encodes CASSLPVQDSPLHF.